This T cell receptor beta chain was observed in a study of spatial heterogeneity in lung cancer. Time point defined: sample taken at primary tumor resection. Sequencing was performed on whole RNA extracted from tumor and nontumor lung tissue, or from frozen PBMC, and the material was left unsorted. The germline V gene encodes CDR1 PRHDT and CDR2 FYEKMQ (reference sequence). Trimming removed 5 bases from V and 4 bases from J; junction bases left unmatched: 7. This CDR3 has 14 amino acids. This clonotype was recorded a few times. TCRdb independently ran MiXCR on the 5' RACE reads; one entry per CDR3 protein. The sample lists tens of thousands of distinct CDR3 sequences; 7.5% were seen once.

This material consisted of PBMCs, taken at surgery. The J gene is TRBJ2-7, the V gene TRBV13; 8 nucleotides line up with TRBD1. The clonotype was recovered from a male donor with early-stage non-small cell lung cancer. The CDR3: CASSRGQAGYEQYF. The DNA of the CDR3 is TGTGCCAGCAGCCGGGGACAGGCGGGATACGAGCAGTACTTC. Supplemented by reference TRBV13 and TRBJ2-7, the full variable domain reads AAGVIQSPRHLIKEKRETATLKCYPIPRHDTVYWYQQGPGQDPQFLISFYEKMQSDKGSIPDRFSAQQFSDYHSELNMSSLELGDSALYFCASSRGQAGYEQYFGPGTRLTVT.